This paragraph reports one T cell receptor (beta chain). Its specific antigen is unknown. No much larger clone is present one base from it, and per-base qualities are unavailable. The immunoSEQ Assay, a bias-controlled multiplex PCR, was used to amplify TCRbeta CDR3 regions from genomic DNA. As for how the authors treated the data: Nucleated cell counts per sample were estimated from amplification of reference gene primers within the assay. To quantify the absolute abundance of each unique TCRbeta CDR3 rearrangement, sequence reads were collapsed and filtered. For each sample, productive Simpson clonality was calculated as the square root of Simpson's diversity index across productive rearrangements. TCRdb took over this immuneACCESS table, retaining in-frame rearrangements with V and J assigned. Such tables are incomplete; in checked studies, under half of the missing clones stem from an unresolved V gene, and the remainder is unexplained. V, J and clone size are those of that table, while D and trimming were read from the DNA. The sample contains 110,000 or so clones, roughly four fifths of them found a single time. The ten largest clones add up to 4% to 5% of the sample.

This entry comes from a study of blood T cell repertoires in COVID-19 (dated by TCRdb to 2019 to 2021). In the study overall: The collaborator samples originated in the United States, Italy and Spain and spanned the acute and convalescent phases of COVID-19. The material from the prospective study consisted of cDNA or gDNA derived from T cells, B-cell-depleted T cells, or PBMCs. The dataset comprised deeply sampled blood TCRbeta repertoires from subjects exposed to, actively infected with, or recovered from COVID-19. A freely available public database, intended as a resource for researchers studying the immune response to SARS-CoV-2, is where the repertoires were released. Samples came from the ongoing ImmuneRACE study (first 160 participants) plus 1,254 subjects from 6 global collaborators. The sample metadata nearly always contained a de-identified subject ID, COVID-19 status, age in years and sex. Where available, HLA class I and class II types were taken from metadata supplied by the sample provider and were not determined by assay-based typing.

Collaborating institutions collected whole blood in K2EDTA tubes following their own protocols. For TCRbeta analysis, collaborators shipped samples as frozen whole blood, isolated PBMCs, or DNA extracted from either of those sample types. CDR1 and CDR2 (MDHEN, SYDVKM) derive from the germline V gene. Here V drops 4 bases and J drops 4 bases, and the junction holds 4 bases not matched to any gene. Including cysteine and phenylalanine, the CDR3 has 14 amino acids. Only CDR3 DNA remains: 42 bases, in frame from the first base. What the work shows at the level of the full study, not this receptor alone: The quantity of clinical and demographic metadata differed by source and by participant and was supplied without curation.

Sequenced: peripheral blood. The chain is encoded by TRBV28 joined to TRBJ1-1; TRBD1 fits 9 bases in the junction. The source of this sequence is a woman aged 70 to 79 with acute or convalescent COVID-19. The nucleotides read TGTGCCAGCAGTTCACAGGGGGCGGTCACTGAAGCTTTCTTT. Translation gives CASSSQGAVTEAFF.